This T cell receptor beta chain was recorded in a study of vaccination and CD4 T cells after COVID-19. Study-wide context: Median time from second vaccine dose to sampling was about 70 days (14 to 241).

Deletions cut 3 bases from V and 0 bases from J, with 8 bases between. The CDR3 is 15 residues long. CDR1 is MDHEN, CDR2 SYDVKM, per germline. The time point: late sampling 161 to 241 days after vaccination in a few convalescent patients. One entry per CDR3 protein results from TCRdb running MiXCR on the PCR reads. The sample comprises 25,000 to 30,000 distinct CDR3 sequences, around 50% of which are singletons, and 5.5% rests with the top ten. The source material was CD4+ T cells from blood, sampled about 7 months after SARS-CoV-2 vaccination. The genes are TRBV28 and TRBJ1-4; a possible D gene is TRBD1 (5 bases). The receptor comes from a human donor who had recovered from COVID-19. The CDR3 spells CASSFGGATNEKLFF. The CDR3 DNA is TGTGCCAGCAGTTTCGGAGGGGCAACTAATGAAAAACTGTTTTTT.